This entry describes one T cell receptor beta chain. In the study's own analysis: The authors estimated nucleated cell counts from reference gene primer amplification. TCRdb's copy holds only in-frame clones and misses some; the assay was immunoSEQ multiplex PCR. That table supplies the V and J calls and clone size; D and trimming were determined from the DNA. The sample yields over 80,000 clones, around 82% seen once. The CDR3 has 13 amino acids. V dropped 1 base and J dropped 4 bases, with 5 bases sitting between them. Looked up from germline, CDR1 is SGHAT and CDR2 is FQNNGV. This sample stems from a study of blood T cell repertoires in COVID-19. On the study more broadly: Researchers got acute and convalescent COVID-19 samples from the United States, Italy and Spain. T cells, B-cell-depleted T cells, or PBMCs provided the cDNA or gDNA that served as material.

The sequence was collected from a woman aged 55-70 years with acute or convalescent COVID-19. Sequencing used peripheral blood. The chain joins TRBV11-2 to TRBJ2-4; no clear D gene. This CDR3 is CASSLVGKNIQYF. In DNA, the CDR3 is TGTGCCAGCAGCTTAGTCGGGAAAAACATTCAGTACTTC.